This section outlines one T cell receptor (beta chain) sequence together with its context. The sample comes from a study of blood T cell repertoires in COVID-19. The wider study: Italy, Spain and the United States were the sources of the convalescent and acute COVID-19 samples. PBMCs, B-cell-depleted T cells, or T cells provided the cDNA or gDNA that made up the material.

In germline, CDR1 is SQVTM, CDR2 ANQGSEA. This CDR3 contains 16 residues. J was trimmed by 5 bases and V by 4 bases; bases with no gene match: 11. Seattle-derived patients entered the study during active infection and were followed longitudinally. The authors' processing: Estimates of nucleated cell counts were drawn from the amplification of reference gene primers. The data were produced by immunoSEQ multiplex PCR, yet TCRdb's version contains in-frame clones alone and is incomplete. Clone size and V and J calls were adopted from that table, with D and trimming inferred from the DNA. The data hold 40,000 or so clones, with approximately 80% observed a single time.

This sequence was found in a man between 60 and 70 years old with COVID-19, enrolled during active disease. Sample: peripheral blood. J is TRBJ2-1 and V is TRBV29-1; 10 bases match TRBD1. Here the CDR3 DNA reads TGCAGCGTTGTAGGGGGGAGGGACAGGGGCAACAATGAGCAGTTCTTC. This sequence encodes CSVVGGRDRGNNEQFF.